At least ten counts were recorded for the clone carrying this T cell receptor (beta chain). The data were obtained in a study of T cells in Graves' hyperthyroidism and ophthalmopathy. The diagnoses drew upon clinical symptoms, serum thyroxine and TRAb, thyroid ultrasound and orbital computed tomography. The CDR3 runs 13 residues. V was pared by 3 bases and J by 4 bases, with 12 bases between. Germline V gene data show CDR1 as DFQATT and CDR2 as SNEGSKA (reference sequence). TCR beta CDR3 region amplification was performed from RNA transcripts. TCR CDR3 regions were first amplified by RT-PCR with HTBI primers. MiXCR, run by TCRdb on the multiplex PCR reads, gives a single entry per CDR3 protein. The data hold about 410,000 distinct CDR3 sequences, with roughly 14% observed a single time.

The specimen was blood. The receptor comes from a man aged 18 to 29 with Graves' ophthalmopathy. The gene calls are TRBV20-1 and TRBJ2-5, with a possible D match to TRBD2 (7 bases). In DNA, the CDR3 is TGCAGTGCTAGGCGGGGGCTGGGAGAGACCCAGTACTTC. Its translation is CSARRGLGETQYF.